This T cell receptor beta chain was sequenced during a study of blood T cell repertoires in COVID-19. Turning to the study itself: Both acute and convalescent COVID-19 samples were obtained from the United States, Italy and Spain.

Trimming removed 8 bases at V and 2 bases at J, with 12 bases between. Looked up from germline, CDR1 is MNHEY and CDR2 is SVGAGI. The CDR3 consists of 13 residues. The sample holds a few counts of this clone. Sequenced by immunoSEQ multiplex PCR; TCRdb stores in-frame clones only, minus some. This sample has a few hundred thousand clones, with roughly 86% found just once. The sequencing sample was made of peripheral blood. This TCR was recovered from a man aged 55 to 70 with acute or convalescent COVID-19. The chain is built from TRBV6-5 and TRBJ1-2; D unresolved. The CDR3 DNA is TGTGCCAGCGCGTCCGGGTCCAACTATGGCTACACCTTC. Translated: CASASGSNYGYTF.